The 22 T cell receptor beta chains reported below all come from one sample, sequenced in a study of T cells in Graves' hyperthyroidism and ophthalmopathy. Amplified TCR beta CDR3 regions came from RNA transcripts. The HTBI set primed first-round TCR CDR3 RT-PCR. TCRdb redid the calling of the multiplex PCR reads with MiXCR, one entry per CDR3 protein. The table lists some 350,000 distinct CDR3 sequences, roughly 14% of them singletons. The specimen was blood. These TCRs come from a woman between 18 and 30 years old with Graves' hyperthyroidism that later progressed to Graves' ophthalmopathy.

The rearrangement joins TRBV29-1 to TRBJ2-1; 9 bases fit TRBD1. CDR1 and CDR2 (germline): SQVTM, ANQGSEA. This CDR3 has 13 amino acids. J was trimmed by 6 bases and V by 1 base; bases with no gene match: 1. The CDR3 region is CSVEGTGANEQFF. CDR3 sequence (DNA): TGCAGCGTTGAAGGGACAGGGGCCAATGAGCAGTTCTTC.

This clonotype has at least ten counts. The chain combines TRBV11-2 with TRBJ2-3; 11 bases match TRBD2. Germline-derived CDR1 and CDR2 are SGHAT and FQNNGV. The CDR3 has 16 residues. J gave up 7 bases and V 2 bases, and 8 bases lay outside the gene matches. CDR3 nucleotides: TGTGCCAGCAGCTTAAGTCTAGCGGGAGGCAGTAATACGCAGTATTTT. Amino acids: CASSLSLAGGSNTQYF. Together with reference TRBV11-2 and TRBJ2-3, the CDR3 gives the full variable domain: EAGVAQSPRYKIIEKRQSVAFWCNPISGHATLYWYQQILGQGPKLLIQFQNNGVVDDSQLPKDRFSAERLKGVDSTLKIQPAKLEDSAVYLCASSLSLAGGSNTQYFGPGTRLTVL.

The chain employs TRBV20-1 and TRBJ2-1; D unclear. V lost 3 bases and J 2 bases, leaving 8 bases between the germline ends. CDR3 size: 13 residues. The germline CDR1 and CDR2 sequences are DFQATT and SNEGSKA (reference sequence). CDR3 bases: TGCAGTGCTAGGGTCGAAACCTACAATGAGCAGTTCTTC. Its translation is CSARVETYNEQFF.

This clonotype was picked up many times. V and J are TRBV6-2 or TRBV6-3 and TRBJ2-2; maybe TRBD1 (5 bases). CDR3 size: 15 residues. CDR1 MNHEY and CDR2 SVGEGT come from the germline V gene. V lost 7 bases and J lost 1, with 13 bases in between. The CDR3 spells CASTPSRGNTGELFF. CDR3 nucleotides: TGTGCCAGCACCCCTTCAAGGGGGAACACCGGGGAGCTGTTTTTT.

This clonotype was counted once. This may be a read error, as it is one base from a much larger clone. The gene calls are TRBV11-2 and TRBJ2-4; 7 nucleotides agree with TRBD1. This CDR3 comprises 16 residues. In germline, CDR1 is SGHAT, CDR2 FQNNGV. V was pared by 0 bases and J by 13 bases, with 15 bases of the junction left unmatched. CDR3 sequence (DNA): TGTGCCAGCAGCTTAGAATGGGGAGCCGGGACAGCCATGCAGTACTTC. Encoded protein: CASSLEWGAGTAMQYF.

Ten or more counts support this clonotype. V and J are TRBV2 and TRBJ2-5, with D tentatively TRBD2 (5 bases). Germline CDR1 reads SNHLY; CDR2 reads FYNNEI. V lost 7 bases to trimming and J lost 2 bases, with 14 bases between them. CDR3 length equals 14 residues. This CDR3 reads CASTWGAVQETQYF. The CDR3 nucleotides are TGTGCCAGCACCTGGGGAGCGGTACAAGAGACCCAGTACTTC.

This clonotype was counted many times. DNA for the CDR3: TGTGCCAGCAGTCAGCGGGAGGGCCTGAAAGAGCAGTACTTC. Translated: CASSQREGLKEQYF. The J gene is TRBJ2-7, the V gene TRBV6-2 or TRBV6-3; 10 bases are a match to TRBD2. Germline V CDR1 and CDR2: MNHEY, SVGEGT. The CDR3 sequence is 14 residues long. The V segment lost 5 bases and the J segment 7 bases; nucleotides outside the gene matches: 8.

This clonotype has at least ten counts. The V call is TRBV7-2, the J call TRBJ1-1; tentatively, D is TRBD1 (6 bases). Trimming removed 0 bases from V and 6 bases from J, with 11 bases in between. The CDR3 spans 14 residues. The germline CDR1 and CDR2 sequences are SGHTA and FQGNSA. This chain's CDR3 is CASSLAFRGPEAFF. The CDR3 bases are TGTGCCAGCAGCTTAGCCTTTCGGGGGCCTGAAGCTTTCTTT.

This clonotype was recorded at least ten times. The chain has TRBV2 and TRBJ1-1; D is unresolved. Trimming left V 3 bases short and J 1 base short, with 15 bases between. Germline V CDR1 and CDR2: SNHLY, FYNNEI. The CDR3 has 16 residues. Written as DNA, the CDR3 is TGTGCCAGCAGTGACGGCGAAGGGTCGGGGAACACTGAAGCTTTCTTT. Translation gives CASSDGEGSGNTEAFF. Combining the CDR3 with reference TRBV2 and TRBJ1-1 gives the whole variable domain EPEVTQTPSHQVTQMGQEVILRCVPISNHLYFYWYRQILGQKVEFLVSFYNNEISEKSEIFDDQFSVERPDGSNFTLKIRSTKLEDSAMYFCASSDGEGSGNTEAFFGQGTRLTVV.

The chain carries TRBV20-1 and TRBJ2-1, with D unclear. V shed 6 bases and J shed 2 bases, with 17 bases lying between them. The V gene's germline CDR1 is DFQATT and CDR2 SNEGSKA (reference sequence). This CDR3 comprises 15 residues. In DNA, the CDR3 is TGCAGTGCGCAAGAGGAGCTTTCCCCCTACAATGAGCAGTTCTTC. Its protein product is CSAQEELSPYNEQFF.

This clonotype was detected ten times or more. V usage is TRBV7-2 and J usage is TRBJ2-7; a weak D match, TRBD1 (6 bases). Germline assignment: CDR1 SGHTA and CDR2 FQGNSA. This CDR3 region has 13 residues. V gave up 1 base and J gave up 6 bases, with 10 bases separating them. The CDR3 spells CASSLVGHAEQYF. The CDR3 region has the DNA TGTGCCAGCAGCTTAGTGGGACATGCCGAGCAGTACTTC.

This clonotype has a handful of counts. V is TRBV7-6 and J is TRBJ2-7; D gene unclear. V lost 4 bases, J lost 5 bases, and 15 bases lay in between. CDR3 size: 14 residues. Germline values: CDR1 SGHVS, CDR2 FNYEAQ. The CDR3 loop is CASSSTSGLDEQYF. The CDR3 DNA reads TGTGCCAGCAGCTCCACTTCCGGGTTGGACGAGCAGTACTTC.

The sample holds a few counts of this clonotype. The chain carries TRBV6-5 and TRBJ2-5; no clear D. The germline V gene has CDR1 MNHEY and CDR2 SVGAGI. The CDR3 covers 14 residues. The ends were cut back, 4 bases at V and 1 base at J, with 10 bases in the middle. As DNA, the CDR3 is TGTGCCAGCAGTTCACGACTTACCCAAGAGACCCAGTACTTC. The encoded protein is CASSSRLTQETQYF.

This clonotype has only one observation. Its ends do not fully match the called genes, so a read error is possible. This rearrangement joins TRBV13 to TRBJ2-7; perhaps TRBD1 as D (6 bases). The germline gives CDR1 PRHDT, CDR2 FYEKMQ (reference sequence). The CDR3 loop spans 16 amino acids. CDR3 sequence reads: CASSYISRQDPYKQYF. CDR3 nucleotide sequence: TGTGCCAGCAGCTATATTTCACGACAGGACCCCTACAAGCAGTACTTC.

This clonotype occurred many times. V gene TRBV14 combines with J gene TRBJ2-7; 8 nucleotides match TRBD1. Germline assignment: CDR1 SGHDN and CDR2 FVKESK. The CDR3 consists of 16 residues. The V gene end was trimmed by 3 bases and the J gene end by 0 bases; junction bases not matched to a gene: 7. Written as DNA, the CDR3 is TGTGCCAGCAGCCAGGGCCTACAGGGGGGCTCCTACGAGCAGTACTTC. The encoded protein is CASSQGLQGGSYEQYF. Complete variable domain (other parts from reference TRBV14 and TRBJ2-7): EAGVTQFPSHSVIEKGQTVTLRCDPISGHDNLYWYRRVMGKEIKFLLHFVKESKQDESGMPNNRFLAERTGGTYSTLKVQPAELEDSGVYFCASSQGLQGGSYEQYFGPGTRLTVT.

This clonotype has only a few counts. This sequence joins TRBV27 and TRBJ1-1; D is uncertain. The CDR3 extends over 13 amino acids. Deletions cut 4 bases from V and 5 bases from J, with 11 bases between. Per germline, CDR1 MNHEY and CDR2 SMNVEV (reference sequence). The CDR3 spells CASSYGSSTEAFF. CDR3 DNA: TGTGCCAGCAGTTATGGGTCGAGTACTGAAGCTTTCTTT.

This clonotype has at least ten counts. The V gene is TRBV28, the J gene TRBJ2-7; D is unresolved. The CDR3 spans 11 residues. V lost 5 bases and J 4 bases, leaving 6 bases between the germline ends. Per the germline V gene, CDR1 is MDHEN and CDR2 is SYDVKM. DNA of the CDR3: TGTGCCAGCAGTACCACTTACGAGCAGTACTTC. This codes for CASSTTYEQYF.

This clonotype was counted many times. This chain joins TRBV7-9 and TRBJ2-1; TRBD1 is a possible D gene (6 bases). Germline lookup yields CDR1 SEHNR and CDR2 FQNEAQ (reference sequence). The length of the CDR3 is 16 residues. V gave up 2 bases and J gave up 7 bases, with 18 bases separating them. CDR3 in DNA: TGTGCCAGCAGCTTATCACTACAGGGCTGGGGGAATGAGCAGTTCTTC. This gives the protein CASSLSLQGWGNEQFF.

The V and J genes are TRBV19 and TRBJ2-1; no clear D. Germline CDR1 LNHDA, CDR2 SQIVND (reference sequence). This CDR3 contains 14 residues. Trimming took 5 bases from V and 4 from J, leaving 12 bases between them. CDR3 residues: CASSLLLLYNEQFF. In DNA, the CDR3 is TGTGCCAGTAGTCTCCTACTCTTATACAATGAGCAGTTCTTC.

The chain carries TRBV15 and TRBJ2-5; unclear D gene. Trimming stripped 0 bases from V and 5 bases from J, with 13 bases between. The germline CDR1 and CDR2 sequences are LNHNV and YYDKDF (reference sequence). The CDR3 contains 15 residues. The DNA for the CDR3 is TGTGCCACCAGCAGAGAGAGTCCTAGGGCGGAGACCCAGTACTTC. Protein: CATSRESPRAETQYF. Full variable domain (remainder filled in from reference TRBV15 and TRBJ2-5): DAMVIQNPRYQVTQFGKPVTLSCSQTLNHNVMYWYQQKSSQAPKLLFHYYDKDFNNEADTPDNFQSRRPNTSFCFLDIRSPGLGDTAMYLCATSRESPRAETQYFGPGTRLLVL.

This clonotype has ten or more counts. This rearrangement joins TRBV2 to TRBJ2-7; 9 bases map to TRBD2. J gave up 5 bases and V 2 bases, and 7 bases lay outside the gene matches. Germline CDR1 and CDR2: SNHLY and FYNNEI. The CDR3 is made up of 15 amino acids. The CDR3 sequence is CASSEIAGELHEQYF. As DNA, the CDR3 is TGTGCCAGCAGTGAAATAGCGGGAGAACTGCACGAGCAGTACTTC. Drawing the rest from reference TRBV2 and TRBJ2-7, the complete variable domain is EPEVTQTPSHQVTQMGQEVILRCVPISNHLYFYWYRQILGQKVEFLVSFYNNEISEKSEIFDDQFSVERPDGSNFTLKIRSTKLEDSAMYFCASSEIAGELHEQYFGPGTRLTVT.

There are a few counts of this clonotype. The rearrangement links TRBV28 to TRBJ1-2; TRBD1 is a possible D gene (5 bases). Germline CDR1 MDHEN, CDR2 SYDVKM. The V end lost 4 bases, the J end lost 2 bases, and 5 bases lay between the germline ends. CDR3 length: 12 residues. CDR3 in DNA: TGTGCCAGCAGTTGGGACAACTATGGCTACACCTTC. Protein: CASSWDNYGYTF.